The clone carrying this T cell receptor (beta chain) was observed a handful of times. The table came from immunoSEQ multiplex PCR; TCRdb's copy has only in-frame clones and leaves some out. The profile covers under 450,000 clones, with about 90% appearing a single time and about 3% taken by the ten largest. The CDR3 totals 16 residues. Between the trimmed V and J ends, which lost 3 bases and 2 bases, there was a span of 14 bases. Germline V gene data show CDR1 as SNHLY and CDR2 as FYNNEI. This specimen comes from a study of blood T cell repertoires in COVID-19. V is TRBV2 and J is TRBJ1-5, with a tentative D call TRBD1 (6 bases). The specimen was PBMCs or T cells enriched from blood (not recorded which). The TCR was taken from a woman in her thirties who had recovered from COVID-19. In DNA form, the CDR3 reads TGTGCCAGCAGTGAGGGGACACCCGAGGGCAATCAGCCCCAGCATTTT. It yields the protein CASSEGTPEGNQPQHF.